This T cell receptor beta chain emerged from a study of blood T cell repertoires in COVID-19. About the research overall: COVID-19 samples, acute and convalescent, were from the United States, Italy and Spain. T cells, B-cell-depleted T cells, or PBMCs provided the cDNA or gDNA that served as material.

Germline V gene lookup returns CDR1 SGHRS and CDR2 YFSETQ. CDR3 length equals 16 residues. V was trimmed by 0 bases and J by 4 bases, leaving 16 bases between them. As originally analysed: By means of reference gene primer amplification, nucleated cell counts were estimated. Clones were read by immunoSEQ multiplex PCR, and TCRdb kept only the in-frame ones, dropping some. Clone size and the V and J calls come from that table; the DNA yielded D and trimming. The sample consists of over 100,000 clones, roughly 69% of them appearing once. The sequenced sample was peripheral blood. This chain connects TRBV5-1 to TRBJ1-1; perhaps TRBD1 as D (5 bases). The clonotype was recovered from a woman in her sixties or seventies with acute or convalescent COVID-19. The CDR3 reads CASSLAQRGAGTEAFF. Written as DNA, the CDR3 is TGCGCCAGCAGCTTGGCCCAAAGGGGCGCCGGCACTGAAGCTTTCTTT.